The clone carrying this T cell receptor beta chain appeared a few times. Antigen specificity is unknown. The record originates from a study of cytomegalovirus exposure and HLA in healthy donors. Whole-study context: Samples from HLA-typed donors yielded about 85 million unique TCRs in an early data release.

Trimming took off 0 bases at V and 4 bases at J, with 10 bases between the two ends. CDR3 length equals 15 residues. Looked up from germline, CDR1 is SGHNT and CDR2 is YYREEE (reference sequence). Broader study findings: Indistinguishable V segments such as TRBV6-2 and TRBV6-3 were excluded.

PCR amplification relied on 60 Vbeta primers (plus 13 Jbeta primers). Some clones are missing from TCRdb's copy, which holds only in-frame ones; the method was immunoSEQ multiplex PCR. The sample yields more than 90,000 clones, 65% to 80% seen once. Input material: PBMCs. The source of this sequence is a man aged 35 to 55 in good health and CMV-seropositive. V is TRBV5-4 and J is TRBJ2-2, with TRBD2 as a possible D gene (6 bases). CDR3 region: CASSLVGSSTGELFF. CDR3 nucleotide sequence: TGTGCCAGCAGCTTGGTCGGGAGCTCCACCGGGGAGCTGTTTTTT.